This TCR beta chain was observed in a study of post-analysis software for immune sequencing data. Overall study results and limits: Samples made in the same batch grouped tightly together by F measure. Controls significantly exceeded multiple sclerosis patients in normalized Chao1 diversity.

With regard to this clonotype: What it binds is not known.

The TCR beta cDNA libraries carried unique molecular identifiers. Between roughly 1 and 10 million T cells gave rise to around 500,000 cDNA molecules. TCRdb reanalysed the PCR reads using MiXCR and keeps one entry per CDR3 protein. The sample records approximately 440,000 distinct CDR3 sequences, around 40% being singletons. The sequence was collected from a girl aged 5-17 years with multiple sclerosis. Input material: blood.

The CDR3 DNA reads as TGCGCCAGCAGAAGGACTATCCTCGCGCAAGAGACCCAGTACTTC. It specifies CASRRTILAQETQYF. This rearrangement joins TRBV4-1 to TRBJ2-5, with D maybe TRBD2 (6 bases). Trimming took off 6 bases at V and 2 bases at J, with 16 bases between the two ends. The germline V gene encodes CDR1 MGHRA and CDR2 YSYEKL. The CDR3 contains 15 residues.